This entry lists 32 T cell receptor beta chains sequenced from one sample in a study of spatial heterogeneity in lung cancer. Points from the study as a whole: Intratumoral expanded alpha and beta TCR counts were found to track tumor mutation counts.

Time point denoted: sample taken at primary tumor resection. These receptors are not linked to any known antigen. One entry per CDR3 protein, called by TCRdb with MiXCR from the 5' RACE reads. The sample has about 9,500 distinct CDR3 sequences; about 13% are singletons. The material was lung tumor tissue, obtained at surgery. Receptor source: a male donor with early-stage non-small cell lung cancer.

This clonotype was seen ten or more times. This beta chain was picked up by a library intended for alpha chains and is off target, so its count carries little meaning. This chain's CDR3 is CASRSGTTNSPLHF. CDR3 nucleotides: TGTGCCAGCAGATCCGGGACAACCAATTCACCCCTCCACTTT. The chain recombines TRBV7-2 with TRBJ1-6; a possible D gene is TRBD1 (6 bases). V shed 6 bases and J shed 7 bases, with 13 bases lying between them. The germline CDR1 and CDR2 sequences are SGHTA and FQGNSA. This CDR3 has 14 residues.

This clonotype has a count of ten or more. Since it is a stray read in a library aimed at alpha chains, this beta chain has a size that is not meaningful. The J gene is TRBJ2-3, the V gene TRBV9, with a tentative D call TRBD2 (6 bases). V shed 4 bases and J shed 2 bases, with 11 bases lying between them. Germline V gene sequence: CDR1 SGDLS, CDR2 YYNGEE. The length of the CDR3 is 14 residues. Here the CDR3 DNA reads TGTGCCAGCAGCAACTGGGACTTCACAGATACGCAGTATTTT. Amino acid sequence: CASSNWDFTDTQYF.

There are a few counts of this clonotype. This beta chain slipped into a library made for alpha chains as a stray read, so its size is not meaningful. This chain connects TRBV28 to TRBJ2-3; D is unclear. Trimming stripped 3 bases from V and 1 base from J, with 8 bases between. Germline V lookup: CDR1 MDHEN, CDR2 SYDVKM. This CDR3 spans 14 amino acids. The CDR3 here is CASSFVAGTDTQYF. Here the CDR3 DNA reads TGTGCCAGCAGTTTTGTGGCAGGCACAGATACGCAGTATTTT.

The sample holds many counts of this clonotype. This beta chain is off target for a library built for alpha chains, so its abundance means little. The gene calls are TRBV5-5 and TRBJ2-6; no clear D gene. This CDR3 spans 16 amino acids. V dropped 2 bases and J dropped 0 bases, with 9 bases sitting between them. The germline CDR1 and CDR2 sequences are SGHKS and YYEKEE (reference sequence). The CDR3 spells CASSFFLASGANVLTF. DNA for the CDR3: TGTGCCAGCAGCTTTTTTTTGGCCTCTGGGGCCAACGTCCTGACTTTC.

This clonotype ranks as medium-sized. Little can be read into the size of this beta chain, an off-target read in a library designed for alpha chains. This chain joins TRBV7-9 and TRBJ2-3, with 11 bases aligning to TRBD2. Germline V gives CDR1 SEHNR, CDR2 FQNEAQ (reference sequence). The junction had 12 bases not matched to a gene; V was cut back by 5 bases and J by 8 bases. The CDR3 runs to 16 residues. In DNA form, the CDR3 reads TGTGCCAGCAGCCCTAAACTAGCGGGAGCGTTTCGTACGCAGTATTTT. Amino acid sequence: CASSPKLAGAFRTQYF.

Comments on this clonotype: This beta chain is an unintended read in a library built for alpha chains; its size means little. This chain uses TRBV7-2 with TRBJ1-1, with 7 bases identical to TRBD1. The trim removed 5 bases at V and 4 bases at J, leaving 4 bases unmatched. This CDR3 has 13 residues. Germline V CDR1 and CDR2: SGHTA, FQGNSA. The CDR3 DNA sequence: TGTGCCAGCAGCGTGACAGGGAGCACTGAAGCTTTCTTT. This codes for CASSVTGSTEAFF.

In this sample, this clonotype turned up a few times. As an off-target read in a library built for alpha chains, this beta chain has a frequency of little significance. The chain couples TRBV27 to TRBJ1-4, with unresolved D. The CDR3 consists of 14 residues. Looked up from germline, CDR1 is MNHEY and CDR2 is SMNVEV (reference sequence). V lost 5 bases to trimming and J lost 8 bases, with 15 bases between them. This CDR3 is CASSRGSLGEKLFF. The CDR3 nucleotides are TGTGCCAGCAGTAGAGGGTCACTTGGCGAAAAACTGTTTTTT. Full variable domain (remainder filled in from reference TRBV27 and TRBJ1-4): EAQVTQNPRYLITVTGKKLTVTCSQNMNHEYMSWYRQDPGLGLRQIYYSMNVEVTDKGDVPEGYKVSRKEKRNFPLILESPSPNQTSLYFCASSRGSLGEKLFFGSGTQLSVL.

This clonotype is termed medium-sized. Since the library was made to target alpha chains, this beta chain is a stray read and its abundance is not meaningful. The chain employs TRBV7-8 and TRBJ2-5, with D unresolved. The CDR3 totals 13 residues. From germline, CDR1 is SGHVS and CDR2 FQNEAQ. The ends were cut back, 1 base at V and 7 bases at J, with 10 bases in the middle. The CDR3 spells CASSLEGSSTQYF. In DNA form, the CDR3 reads TGTGCCAGCAGCTTAGAGGGCAGTTCGACCCAGTACTTC.

This clonotype was seen ten or more times. The library was designed around alpha chains, so this beta chain is a stray read whose abundance carries little weight. The chain is built from TRBV18 and TRBJ1-3; TRBD1 aligns across 8 bases. This CDR3 region has 16 residues. Germline assignment: CDR1 KGHSH and CDR2 LQKENI. V was pared by 2 bases and J by 7 bases, with 10 bases of the junction left unmatched. The DNA for the CDR3 is TGTGCCAGCTCACCAACTGGACAGGGAGAACACAACACCATATATTTT. This sequence encodes CASSPTGQGEHNTIYF.

In this sample, this clonotype turned up many times. The library was prepared for alpha chains; this beta chain is a stray read, so its frequency means little. The V gene is TRBV28, the J gene TRBJ2-5; D remains ambiguous. V lost 6 bases to trimming and J lost 1 base, with 15 bases between them. CDR3 length: 15 residues. Germline V lookup: CDR1 MDHEN, CDR2 SYDVKM. This chain's CDR3 is CASRPRLEAQETQYF. CDR3 nucleotide sequence: TGTGCCAGCAGACCCCGCCTTGAGGCCCAAGAGACCCAGTACTTC.

By proportion, this clonotype is large. This beta chain is a stray sequence in a library constructed for alpha chains; its clone size is not meaningful. The chain couples TRBV5-1 to TRBJ1-2; TRBD1 matches 8 bases. The ends lost 0 bases at V and 4 bases at J; junction bases unmatched: 5. This CDR3 has 15 amino acids. Germline lookup yields CDR1 SGHRS and CDR2 YFSETQ. CDR3 sequence reads: CASSLGQGFVYGYTF. As DNA, the CDR3 is TGCGCCAGCAGCTTGGGACAGGGGTTTGTCTATGGCTACACCTTC.

This clonotype was seen ten or more times. A library made for alpha chains picked up this beta chain off target, so its size means little. The chain has TRBV5-1 and TRBJ2-7; D is possibly TRBD2 (6 bases). This CDR3 comprises 13 residues. V was trimmed by 0 bases and J by 4 bases, leaving 8 bases between them. Germline values: CDR1 SGHRS, CDR2 YFSETQ. The CDR3: CASSLAGEYEQYF. In DNA, the CDR3 is TGCGCCAGCAGCTTGGCGGGGGAGTACGAGCAGTACTTC.

This clonotype was seen repeatedly, ten times or more. This beta chain came through as a stray read in a library set up for alpha chains, and its size says little. The chain employs TRBV20-1 and TRBJ2-3, with 13 bases identical to TRBD2. Germline assignment: CDR1 DFQATT and CDR2 SNEGSKA (reference sequence). The trim removed 2 bases at V and 5 bases at J, leaving 4 bases unmatched. This CDR3 has 15 amino acids. The CDR3 nucleotides read TGCAGTGCTAGAACTGGACTAGCGGGAGAAGATACGCAGTATTTT. It specifies CSARTGLAGEDTQYF.

There are many counts of this clonotype. The size of this beta chain means little, since it is a stray read in a library made for alpha chains. The chain employs TRBV4-2 and TRBJ1-2, with TRBD1 as a possible D gene (5 bases). The CDR3 has 13 amino acids. Looked up from germline, CDR1 is LGHNA and CDR2 is YNFKEQ. Trimming removed 1 base from V and 3 bases from J, with 6 bases in between. CDR3 nucleotide sequence: TGTGCCAGCAGCCAAGGGGGGGACTATGGCTACACCTTC. Encoded protein: CASSQGGDYGYTF.

This clonotype was found many times. This beta chain is a stray sequence in a library constructed for alpha chains; its clone size is not meaningful. The rearrangement links TRBV6-2 or TRBV6-3 to TRBJ2-5; 8 bases agree with TRBD1. This CDR3 spans 13 amino acids. CDR1 is MNHEY and CDR2 is SVGEGT in the germline V gene. Trimming at V came to 8 bases and at J to 2 bases, leaving 4 bases not matched to a gene. CDR3: CASCWTGQETQYF. The CDR3 DNA sequence: TGTGCCAGCTGTTGGACAGGGCAAGAGACCCAGTACTTC.

This clonotype was recorded at least ten times. This beta chain is a stray sequence in a library constructed for alpha chains; its clone size is not meaningful. This sequence joins TRBV27 and TRBJ2-7, with 10 bases that match TRBD2. CDR3 length: 14 residues. The ends lost 2 bases at V and 6 bases at J; junction bases unmatched: 4. Germline CDR1 and CDR2: MNHEY and SMNVEV (reference sequence). For the CDR3, the DNA is TGTGCCAGCAGTTTAGGCGCTAGCGGGAGCGAGCAGTACTTC. It is translated as CASSLGASGSEQYF.

Turning to this clonotype: Because the library targeted alpha chains, this beta chain is an off-target read whose size means little. V is TRBV3-1 and J is TRBJ2-2, with D uncertain. The CDR3 totals 16 residues. V gave up 4 bases and J gave up 0 bases, with 12 bases separating them. CDR1 and CDR2 (germline): LGHDT, YNNKEL (reference sequence). The CDR3 coding sequence is TGTGCCAGCAGCCGATTAGGGTCCGCGAACACCGGGGAGCTGTTTTTT. This sequence encodes CASSRLGSANTGELFF.

This clonotype counts as medium-sized. A library made for alpha chains picked up this beta chain off target, so its size means little. The V call is TRBV24-1, the J call TRBJ1-4; D is perhaps TRBD1 (6 bases). Trimming removed 5 bases from V and 6 bases from J, with 12 bases in between. Germline V CDR1 and CDR2: KGHDR, SFDVKD. The CDR3 has 14 amino acids. The CDR3 spells CATSATGDYEKLFF. The CDR3 nucleotides read TGTGCCACCAGTGCGACAGGAGATTATGAAAAACTGTTTTTT.

Many counts were recorded for this clonotype. This beta chain slipped into a library made for alpha chains as a stray read, so its size is not meaningful. The rearrangement joins TRBV18 to TRBJ1-2, with D perhaps TRBD1 (5 bases). The CDR3 totals 15 residues. Trimming removed 3 bases from V and 7 bases from J, with 18 bases in between. Germline assignment: CDR1 KGHSH and CDR2 LQKENI. The DNA of the CDR3 is TGTGCCAGCTCACCGAACGAGGAAGGGGACGGTGGCTACACCTTC. Amino acids: CASSPNEEGDGGYTF.

By share of the sample, this clonotype is medium-sized. With the library built for alpha chains, this beta chain is off target and its frequency is not meaningful. V gene TRBV4-2 combines with J gene TRBJ2-5; the D gene is possibly TRBD2 (6 bases). Trimming removed 4 bases at V and 5 bases at J, with 17 bases between. CDR1 LGHNA and CDR2 YNFKEQ come from the germline V gene. This CDR3 is 15 amino acids long. CDR3 sequence (DNA): TGTGCCAGCAGCCCCCGTGGTAGCGGAATGGAGACCCAGTACTTC. As protein: CASSPRGSGMETQYF.

This clonotype was seen ten or more times. This beta chain is an off-target read within a library intended for alpha chains, so its frequency means little. The rearrangement links TRBV30 to TRBJ1-1; no definite D call. Germline V lookup: CDR1 GTSNPN, CDR2 SVGIG (reference sequence). Trimming shortened V by 4 bases and J by 0 bases, and 12 bases separated the two germline ends. The CDR3 sequence is 14 residues long. For the CDR3, the DNA is TGTGCCTGGAATCTTGGGCAGATGAACACTGAAGCTTTCTTT. Translation gives CAWNLGQMNTEAFF.

This clonotype was detected a few times. This beta chain is an unintended read in a library built for alpha chains; its size means little. The chain links TRBV18 to TRBJ2-3; D possibly corresponds to TRBD1 (6 bases). CDR3 length: 15 amino acids. V dropped 4 bases and J dropped 4 bases, with 15 bases sitting between them. Germline lookup yields CDR1 KGHSH and CDR2 LQKENI. The CDR3 loop reads CASSRRTVRPDTQYF. The DNA of the CDR3 is TGTGCCAGCTCACGGCGGACAGTCCGCCCAGATACGCAGTATTTT.

This clonotype was seen at least ten times. A library prepared for alpha chains yielded this beta chain as an off-target read; its size is of little meaning. The V call is TRBV12-3 or TRBV12-4, the J call TRBJ2-2; possibly TRBD1 or TRBD2 for D (5 bases each). The CDR3 is 13 amino acids. The ends were cut back, 6 bases at V and 4 bases at J, with 9 bases in the middle. CDR3 in amino acids: CASRGDPTGELFF. In nucleotides, the CDR3 is TGTGCCAGCAGAGGGGACCCCACCGGGGAGCTGTTTTTT.

With regard to this clonotype: For a library built for alpha chains, this beta chain is a stray read; little rests on its size. Here the CDR3 reads CASSSSRTTNEKLFF. The DNA of the CDR3 is TGTGCCAGCAGCTCTTCCAGAACAACTAATGAAAAACTGTTTTTT. The chain employs TRBV7-9 and TRBJ1-4; D is unclear. CDR1 and CDR2 (germline): SEHNR, FQNEAQ (reference sequence). Trimming left V 4 bases short and J 0 bases short, with 9 bases between. The CDR3 is 15 residues long.

This clonotype was seen many times. This beta chain was picked up by a library intended for alpha chains and is off target, so its count carries little meaning. The gene calls are TRBV23-1 and TRBJ2-7; a weak D match, TRBD2 (6 bases). TRBV23-1 is filed as an ORF, its function uncertain. The CDR3 sequence is 17 residues long. V lost 0 bases to trimming and J lost 0 bases, with 15 bases between them. The CDR3 reads CASSQSRRGCSSYEQYF. CDR3 nucleotides: TGCGCCAGCAGTCAATCGAGGAGGGGATGCAGCTCCTACGAGCAGTACTTC.

In its sample, this clonotype was seen many times. Being off target in a library aimed at alpha chains, this beta chain has a size of little meaning. The chain combines TRBV20-1 with TRBJ1-1; D is undetermined. This CDR3 has 13 residues. Germline V CDR1 and CDR2: DFQATT, SNEGSKA (reference sequence). Deletions cut 0 bases from V and 0 bases from J, with 5 bases between. CDR3 amino acids: CSARDGLNTEAFF. For the CDR3, the DNA is TGCAGTGCTAGAGACGGATTGAACACTGAAGCTTTCTTT.

With respect to this clonotype: Its ends do not fully match the called genes, so a read error is possible. Being off target in a library aimed at alpha chains, this beta chain has a size of little meaning. The rearrangement joins TRBV7-7 to TRBJ2-2; TRBD2 agrees at 12 bases. CDR1 and CDR2 from the germline V gene are SSHAT and FNYEAQ (reference sequence). This CDR3 comprises 18 residues. The CDR3 DNA reads as TGTGCTAGCAGCCCACTGACTAGCGGGAGTCGATACACCGGGGAGCTGTTTTTT. Encoded protein: CASSPLTSGSRYTGELFF.

The sample holds many counts of this clonotype. A library prepared for alpha chains yielded this beta chain as an off-target read; its size is of little meaning. V usage is TRBV2 and J usage is TRBJ1-6, with a tentative D call TRBD1 (6 bases). CDR1 and CDR2 from the germline V gene are SNHLY and FYNNEI. The V gene lost 4 bases and the J gene lost 10 bases, with 17 bases spanning the gap. The CDR3 contains 15 residues. The CDR3 sequence is CASSGMGTDRSPLHF. CDR3 nucleotides: TGTGCCAGCAGTGGTATGGGAACAGACAGGTCACCCCTCCACTTT.

This clonotype was detected a few times. This beta chain slipped into a library made for alpha chains as a stray read, so its size is not meaningful. The gene calls are TRBV9 and TRBJ2-7; 7 bases agree with TRBD1. This CDR3 region has 14 residues. The germline V gene encodes CDR1 SGDLS and CDR2 YYNGEE. With 2 bases clipped from V and 0 bases from J, the junction kept 2 bases outside the gene matches. CDR3: CASSVRDSSYEQYF. The CDR3 region has the DNA TGTGCCAGCAGCGTCCGGGACAGCTCCTACGAGCAGTACTTC. The full variable domain, in which reference TRBV9 and TRBJ2-7 provide the parts outside the CDR3, is DSGVTQTPKHLITATGQRVTLRCSPRSGDLSVYWYQQSLDQGLQFLIQYYNGEERAKGNILERFSAQQFPDLHSELNLSSLELGDSALYFCASSVRDSSYEQYFGPGTRLTVT.

This clonotype counts as medium-sized. The size of this beta chain means little, since it is a stray read in a library made for alpha chains. V usage is TRBV11-1 and J usage is TRBJ2-1, with D hard to call. Germline CDR1 SGHAT, CDR2 FQDESV (reference sequence). The germline V and J ends were trimmed by 3 bases and 13 bases, with 13 bases remaining between them. This CDR3 comprises 12 residues. The CDR3 loop reads CASSLLGNLQFF. The DNA for the CDR3 is TGTGCCAGCAGCTTGCTCGGAAACCTACAGTTCTTC. Supplemented by reference TRBV11-1 and TRBJ2-1, the full variable domain reads EAEVAQSPRYKITEKSQAVAFWCDPISGHATLYWYRQILGQGPELLVQFQDESVVDDSQLPKDRFSAERLKGVDSTLKIQPAELGDSAMYLCASSLLGNLQFFGPGTRLTVL.

In its sample, this clonotype ranks as medium-sized. This beta chain is a stray sequence in a library constructed for alpha chains; its clone size is not meaningful. The rearrangement uses TRBV5-1 and TRBJ2-7; D may correspond to TRBD1 or TRBD2 (5 bases each). Deletions cut 4 bases from V and 4 bases from J, with 21 bases between. CDR1 is SGHRS and CDR2 is YFSETQ in the germline V gene. The CDR3 length is 16 residues. The CDR3 bases are TGCGCCAGCAGCCCCCTTAGGGGAGTAGTCGCTTACGAGCAGTACTTC. It specifies CASSPLRGVVAYEQYF.

Notes on this clonotype: Found in a library prepared for alpha chains, this beta chain is an off-target read, and its abundance has little meaning. The J gene is TRBJ1-4, the V gene TRBV3-1, with TRBD1 as a possible D gene (6 bases). This CDR3 has 14 residues. Germline loops: CDR1 LGHDT, CDR2 YNNKEL (reference sequence). The ends were cut back, 6 bases at V and 5 bases at J, with 13 bases in the middle. The CDR3 DNA follows: TGTGCCAGCAGACAACAGGGCACCAATGAAAAACTGTTTTTT. Translating gives CASRQQGTNEKLFF.